This entry features one T cell receptor beta chain sequence. Its specificity is unknown. The length of the CDR3 is 15 residues. Germline V gene sequence: CDR1 SGHRS, CDR2 YFSETQ. This entry comes from a study of monozygotic twins with inflammatory bowel disease. Study-wide points: Patients got different immunosuppressive treatments, which may have made their repertoires more variable.

Using the 5' RACE reads, TCRdb records one entry per CDR3 protein without DNA. In total, the table holds approximately 160,000 distinct CDR3 sequences. This chain joins TRBV5-1 and TRBJ2-2; the D call from TCRdb, TRBD1, cannot be confirmed without DNA. This sequence was found in a human donor with ulcerative colitis or Crohn's disease, or a healthy co-twin of an affected twin (not recorded which). Material: blood. The CDR3 is CASSSGGQNTGELFF.